Listed here is a single T cell receptor beta chain. The second PCR ran about 6 to 11 cycles with a sample-barcoded 5' primer and J-beta primers. TCRdb fed the 5' RACE reads into MiXCR, producing one record per CDR3 protein. The sample has about 1.6 million distinct CDR3 sequences; roughly 32% are singletons. Germline lookup yields CDR1 MDHEN and CDR2 SYDVKM. The V end was cut by 9 bases, the J end by 2 bases, with 18 bases between. The CDR3 has 15 residues. The sample, about 10 milliliters of peripheral blood, was drawn from each donor. They isolated at least 6.5 million PBMCs from each sample. The source of the sample is a study of blood T cells in healthy people across ages.

The sequence came from a woman aged 25 to 45 in good health. Sequenced input: blood. The chain has TRBV28 and TRBJ2-3, with D possibly TRBD1 on 6 matching bases. As DNA, the CDR3 is TGTGCCAGTTATACTACAGGGTCGATCACAGATACGCAGTATTTT. Encoded protein: CASYTTGSITDTQYF. The variable domain in full, with the rest retrieved from reference TRBV28 and TRBJ2-3, is DVKVTQSSRYLVKRTGEKVFLECVQDMDHENMFWYRQDPGLGLRLIYFSYDVKMKEKGDIPEGYSVSREKKERFSLILESASTNQTSMYLCASYTTGSITDTQYFGPGTRLTVL.